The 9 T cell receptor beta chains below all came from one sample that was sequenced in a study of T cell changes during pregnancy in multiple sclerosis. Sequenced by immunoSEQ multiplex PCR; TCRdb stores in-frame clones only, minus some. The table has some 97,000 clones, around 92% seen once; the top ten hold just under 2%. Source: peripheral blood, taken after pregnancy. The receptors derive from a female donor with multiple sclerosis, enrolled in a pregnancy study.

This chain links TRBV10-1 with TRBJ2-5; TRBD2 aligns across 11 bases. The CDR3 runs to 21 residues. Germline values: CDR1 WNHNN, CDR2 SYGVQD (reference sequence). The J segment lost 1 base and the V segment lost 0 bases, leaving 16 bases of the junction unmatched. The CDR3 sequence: CASSESTALAGDWAAQETQYF. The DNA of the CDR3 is TGCGCCAGCAGTGAGTCGACAGCACTAGCGGGGGATTGGGCTGCCCAAGAGACCCAGTACTTC.

In DNA form, the CDR3 reads TGCGCCAGCAGCCAAGAAGGGAGGGCCCGGGAGACCCAGTACTTC. As protein: CASSQEGRARETQYF. J is TRBJ2-5 and V is TRBV4-3, with TRBD2 identical over 7 bases. This CDR3 has 15 residues. Germline-derived CDR1 and CDR2 are LGHNA and YSLEER. After removal of 0 bases from V and 5 bases from J, the junction contained 6 bases not matched to a gene.

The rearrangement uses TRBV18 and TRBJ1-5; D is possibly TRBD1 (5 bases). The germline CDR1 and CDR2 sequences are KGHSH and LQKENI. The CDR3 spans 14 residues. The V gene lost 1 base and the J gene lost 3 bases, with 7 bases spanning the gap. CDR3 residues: CASSPQGNNQPQHF. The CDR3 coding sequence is TGTGCCAGCTCACCACAGGGGAACAATCAGCCCCAGCATTTT.

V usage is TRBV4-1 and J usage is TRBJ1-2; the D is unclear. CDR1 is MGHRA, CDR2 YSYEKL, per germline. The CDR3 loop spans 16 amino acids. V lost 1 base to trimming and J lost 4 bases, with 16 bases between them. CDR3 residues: CASSQVGIGEGYGYTF. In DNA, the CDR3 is TGCGCCAGCAGCCAAGTAGGTATTGGTGAGGGCTATGGCTACACCTTC.

CDR3 DNA: TGTGCCAGCAGTTACCTCCCGGGACAGGGTTCCTACGAGCAGTACTTC. This translates into CASSYLPGQGSYEQYF. The chain carries TRBV6-5 and TRBJ2-7; 9 bases align to TRBD1. V dropped 2 bases and J dropped 1; count of bases not matched to a gene: 6. CDR1 and CDR2 from the germline V gene are MNHEY and SVGAGI. The CDR3 loop spans 16 amino acids.

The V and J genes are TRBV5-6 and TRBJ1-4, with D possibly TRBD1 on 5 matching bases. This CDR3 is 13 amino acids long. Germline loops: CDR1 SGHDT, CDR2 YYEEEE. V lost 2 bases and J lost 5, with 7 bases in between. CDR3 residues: CASSFQGNEKLFF. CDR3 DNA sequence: TGTGCCAGCAGCTTTCAGGGAAATGAAAAACTGTTTTTT.

The CDR3 DNA reads as TGTGCCAGCAGCCAAGGGGGACTAGCTACAGAGACCCAGTACTTC. It is translated as CASSQGGLATETQYF. The chain links TRBV7-2 to TRBJ2-5, with 9 bases lining up with TRBD2. Germline V gene data show CDR1 as SGHTA and CDR2 as FQGNSA. Germline trimming cut 5 bases from V and 4 bases from J; bases unmatched to any gene: 8. This CDR3 contains 15 residues.

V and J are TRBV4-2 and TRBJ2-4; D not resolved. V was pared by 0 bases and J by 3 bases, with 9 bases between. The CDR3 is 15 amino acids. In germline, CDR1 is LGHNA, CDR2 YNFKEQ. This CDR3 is CASSQDLPVKNIQYF. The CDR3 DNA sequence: TGTGCCAGCAGCCAAGACTTACCGGTCAAAAACATTCAGTACTTC.

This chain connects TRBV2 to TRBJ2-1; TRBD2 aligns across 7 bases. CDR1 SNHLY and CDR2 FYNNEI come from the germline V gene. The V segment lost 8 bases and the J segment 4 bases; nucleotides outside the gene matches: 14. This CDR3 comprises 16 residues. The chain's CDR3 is CASLGVLGGNYNEQFF. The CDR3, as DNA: TGTGCCAGCTTGGGAGTTCTGGGGGGGAATTACAATGAGCAGTTCTTC.